This entry features one TCR beta chain sequence. These data belong to a study of shared clonotypes between healthy human individuals. The method was immunoSEQ multiplex PCR; TCRdb's version includes in-frame clones alone and lacks a portion of them. Of under 1,100,000 clones listed, about 70% are singletons. The V end was cut by 0 bases, the J end by 9 bases, with 12 bases between. Germline V CDR1 and CDR2: ENHRY, SYGVKD. CDR3 size: 14 residues. Sequences were obtained from memory CD4+ T cells sorted from blood. Subset here: CD45RA-negative fraction. The sequence derives from a man between 18 and 29 years old in good health. This chain links TRBV10-3 with TRBJ1-5, with D perhaps matching TRBD1 (5 bases). CDR3 residues: CAISESGAGGPQHF. CDR3 nucleotide sequence: TGTGCCATCAGTGAGTCCGGCGCGGGGGGGCCCCAGCATTTT.